These T cell receptor beta chains were read from a single sample in a study of blood T cell repertoires in COVID-19. Produced via immunoSEQ multiplex PCR; TCRdb's table is partial and in-frame only. The top ten hold roughly 0.7% of the sample, which has 450,000 to 500,000 clones, roughly nine tenths seen once. Material: PBMCs or T cells enriched from blood (not recorded which). These receptors were taken from a woman aged 18 to 35 who had recovered from COVID-19. Both conserved end residues are part of each CDR3. Fields, in order: D gene, J gene, V gene, clone size, CDR3 protein, CDR3 DNA. A D gene is named only where the DNA matches it firmly. Not all rows give a size; the values are once, few, many and, for expanded clones, a class.

d_call: -; j_call: TRBJ1-5; v_call: TRBV6-5; clone_size: -; cdr3_aa: CALRPGLNQPQHF; cdr3_nt: TGTGCCCTCCGCCCAGGGCTCAATCAGCCCCAGCATTTT
d_call: -; j_call: TRBJ2-7; v_call: TRBV5-4; clone_size: -; cdr3_aa: CASSLENDFSYEQYF; cdr3_nt: TGTGCCAGCAGCTTGGAGAATGACTTCTCCTACGAGCAGTACTTC
d_call: TRBD1; j_call: TRBJ2-7; v_call: TRBV28; clone_size: -; cdr3_aa: CASSWDRGWGFTYEQYF; cdr3_nt: TGTGCCAGCAGCTGGGACAGGGGTTGGGGCTTCACCTACGAGCAGTACTTC
d_call: TRBD2; j_call: TRBJ2-1; v_call: TRBV4-1; clone_size: -; cdr3_aa: CASSRPTGGAENEQFF; cdr3_nt: TGCGCCAGCAGCCGCCCAACCGGGGGGGCCGAGAATGAGCAGTTCTTC
d_call: -; j_call: TRBJ2-5; v_call: TRBV5-1; clone_size: -; cdr3_aa: CASSGGDIYQETQYF; cdr3_nt: TGCGCCAGCAGCGGTGGGGACATATACCAAGAGACCCAGTACTTC
d_call: TRBD2; j_call: TRBJ2-7; v_call: TRBV28; clone_size: -; cdr3_aa: CASSLRGVEQYF; cdr3_nt: TGTGCCAGCAGTCTCCGGGGGGTCGAGCAGTACTTC
d_call: TRBD2; j_call: TRBJ2-7; v_call: TRBV2; clone_size: once; cdr3_aa: CASSVRLSGAYEQYF; cdr3_nt: TGTGCCAGCAGTGTACGGCTTAGCGGGGCCTACGAGCAGTACTTC
d_call: TRBD1; j_call: TRBJ1-2; v_call: TRBV5-5; clone_size: few; cdr3_aa: CASSPDRGFYGYTF; cdr3_nt: TGTGCCAGCAGCCCCGACAGGGGGTTCTATGGCTACACCTTC
d_call: -; j_call: TRBJ1-2; v_call: TRBV5-1; clone_size: once; cdr3_aa: CASSSEGGGGNYGYTF; cdr3_nt: TGCGCCAGCAGCTCCGAAGGAGGGGGGGGCAACTATGGCTACACCTTC
d_call: TRBD1; j_call: TRBJ2-7; v_call: TRBV5-5; clone_size: once; cdr3_aa: CASSLYPDRVYEQYF; cdr3_nt: TGTGCCAGCAGCTTATACCCAGACAGGGTCTACGAGCAGTACTTC
d_call: -; j_call: TRBJ1-6; v_call: TRBV6-1; clone_size: -; cdr3_aa: CASSEVDTFNSPLHF; cdr3_nt: TGTGCCAGCAGTGAAGTGGACACTTTTAATTCACCCCTCCACTTT
d_call: -; j_call: TRBJ2-7; v_call: TRBV3-1/TRBV3-2; clone_size: -; cdr3_aa: CASSMSSRAEQYF; cdr3_nt: TGTGCCAGCAGCATGAGCTCCCGAGCCGAGCAGTACTTC
d_call: TRBD1; j_call: TRBJ2-7; v_call: TRBV12-5; clone_size: -; cdr3_aa: CASGLPGQGSYEQYF; cdr3_nt: TGTGCTAGTGGTTTGCCGGGACAGGGTTCCTACGAGCAGTACTTC
d_call: TRBD1; j_call: TRBJ2-7; v_call: TRBV5-4; clone_size: -; cdr3_aa: CASSYSGTVSYEQYF; cdr3_nt: TGTGCCAGCAGCTACTCCGGGACAGTCTCCTACGAGCAGTACTTC
d_call: -; j_call: TRBJ1-2; v_call: TRBV11-2; clone_size: -; cdr3_aa: CASSKPGGGNGYTF; cdr3_nt: TGTGCCAGCAGCAAGCCCGGGGGGGGAAACGGCTACACCTTC
d_call: TRBD2; j_call: TRBJ2-3; v_call: TRBV7-9; clone_size: -; cdr3_aa: CASSLVVSGVTDTQYF; cdr3_nt: TGTGCCAGCAGCTTAGTAGTGAGCGGGGTCACAGATACGCAGTATTTT
d_call: TRBD1; j_call: TRBJ1-1; v_call: TRBV29-1; clone_size: -; cdr3_aa: CSVLRQGVEAFF; cdr3_nt: TGCAGCGTTTTGAGACAGGGGGTTGAAGCTTTCTTT
d_call: -; j_call: TRBJ2-1; v_call: TRBV11-2; clone_size: -; cdr3_aa: CASSSGGGGSNEQFF; cdr3_nt: TGTGCCAGCAGCTCGGGAGGGGGCGGGAGCAATGAGCAGTTCTTC
d_call: -; j_call: TRBJ2-3; v_call: TRBV3-1/TRBV3-2; clone_size: -; cdr3_aa: CASSQSPTGDTQYF; cdr3_nt: TGTGCCAGCAGCCAGAGCCCGACAGGTGATACGCAGTATTTT
d_call: -; j_call: TRBJ1-2; v_call: TRBV30; clone_size: -; cdr3_aa: CAWGGGANYGYTF; cdr3_nt: TGTGCCTGGGGAGGGGGAGCGAACTATGGCTACACCTTC
d_call: TRBD1; j_call: TRBJ2-2; v_call: TRBV19; clone_size: many; cdr3_aa: CASRPRGTGNTGELFF; cdr3_nt: TGTGCCAGTAGACCCCGGGGGACAGGGAACACCGGGGAGCTGTTTTTT
d_call: -; j_call: TRBJ2-6; v_call: TRBV19; clone_size: few; cdr3_aa: CASSMPDSGANVLTF; cdr3_nt: TGTGCCAGTAGTATGCCAGATTCTGGGGCCAACGTCCTGACTTTC
d_call: -; j_call: TRBJ1-5; v_call: TRBV28; clone_size: once; cdr3_aa: CASSLPLRQGLSQPQHF; cdr3_nt: TGTGCCAGCAGTTTACCTTTGAGGCAGGGGCTAAGTCAGCCCCAGCATTTT
d_call: -; j_call: TRBJ1-5; v_call: TRBV7-9; clone_size: few; cdr3_aa: CASGGNQPQHF; cdr3_nt: TGTGCCAGCGGGGGGAATCAGCCCCAGCATTTT
d_call: -; j_call: TRBJ1-1; v_call: TRBV27; clone_size: -; cdr3_aa: CASATANTEAFF; cdr3_nt: TGTGCCAGTGCTACAGCGAACACTGAAGCTTTCTTT
d_call: -; j_call: TRBJ1-3; v_call: TRBV19; clone_size: -; cdr3_aa: CASSFTGKGASGNTIYF; cdr3_nt: TGTGCCAGTAGTTTCACAGGGAAAGGGGCCTCTGGAAACACCATATATTTT
d_call: -; j_call: TRBJ1-6; v_call: TRBV18; clone_size: -; cdr3_aa: CASSQDSYNSPLHF; cdr3_nt: TGTGCCAGCTCCCAGGACAGCTATAATTCACCCCTCCACTTT
d_call: -; j_call: TRBJ1-1; v_call: TRBV3-1/TRBV3-2; clone_size: -; cdr3_aa: CASSQEEKAGTEAFF; cdr3_nt: TGTGCCAGCAGCCAAGAAGAGAAGGCGGGCACTGAAGCTTTCTTT
d_call: -; j_call: TRBJ1-3; v_call: TRBV6-6; clone_size: once; cdr3_aa: CASRPNVEGNTIYF; cdr3_nt: TGTGCCAGCAGGCCGAATGTTGAGGGAAACACCATATATTTT
d_call: -; j_call: TRBJ1-1; v_call: TRBV5-1; clone_size: -; cdr3_aa: CASSLLQMNTEAFF; cdr3_nt: TGCGCCAGCAGCTTGCTACAGATGAACACTGAAGCTTTCTTT
d_call: -; j_call: TRBJ2-3; v_call: TRBV12-3/TRBV12-4; clone_size: -; cdr3_aa: CASSLTGPDTQYF; cdr3_nt: TGTGCCAGCAGTTTAACTGGTCCAGATACGCAGTATTTT
d_call: -; j_call: TRBJ2-2; v_call: TRBV7-2; clone_size: -; cdr3_aa: CASSLVTSIIGELFF; cdr3_nt: TGTGCCAGCAGCTTAGTGACTAGTATCATCGGGGAGCTGTTTTTT
d_call: TRBD2; j_call: TRBJ2-7; v_call: TRBV7-2; clone_size: -; cdr3_aa: CASSRAGDEQYF; cdr3_nt: TGTGCCAGCAGCCGAGCGGGGGACGAGCAGTACTTC
d_call: -; j_call: TRBJ2-1; v_call: TRBV9; clone_size: -; cdr3_aa: CASSPPPALSSYNEQFF; cdr3_nt: TGTGCCAGCAGCCCCCCACCCGCTCTCAGCTCCTACAATGAGCAGTTCTTC
d_call: -; j_call: TRBJ1-2; v_call: TRBV28; clone_size: -; cdr3_aa: CASTTGGAAGYTF; cdr3_nt: TGTGCCAGCACTACGGGGGGAGCTGCTGGCTACACCTTC
d_call: TRBD2; j_call: TRBJ2-7; v_call: TRBV2; clone_size: few; cdr3_aa: CATHGRINEQYF; cdr3_nt: TGTGCCACCCACGGGAGGATCAACGAGCAGTACTTC
d_call: -; j_call: TRBJ2-1; v_call: TRBV4-1; clone_size: -; cdr3_aa: CASSQETGTYNEQFF; cdr3_nt: TGCGCCAGCAGCCAAGAGACGGGGACCTACAATGAGCAGTTCTTC
d_call: TRBD1; j_call: TRBJ1-1; v_call: TRBV10-1; clone_size: -; cdr3_aa: CASSEPTGETEAFF; cdr3_nt: TGCGCCAGCAGTGAGCCGACAGGGGAGACTGAAGCTTTCTTT
d_call: TRBD1; j_call: TRBJ2-2; v_call: TRBV28; clone_size: -; cdr3_aa: CASSYATGGARSAGELFF; cdr3_nt: TGTGCCAGCAGTTACGCCACAGGGGGCGCAAGGTCCGCCGGGGAGCTGTTTTTT
d_call: -; j_call: TRBJ1-4; v_call: TRBV2; clone_size: once; cdr3_aa: CASSVAGFSGKLFF; cdr3_nt: TGTGCCAGCAGTGTTGCGGGGTTCTCCGGAAAACTGTTTTTT
d_call: -; j_call: TRBJ1-2; v_call: TRBV2; clone_size: few; cdr3_aa: CASRGLGGGNYGYTF; cdr3_nt: TGTGCCAGCAGGGGCCTCGGGGGGGGCAACTATGGCTACACCTTC
d_call: TRBD1; j_call: TRBJ2-5; v_call: TRBV28; clone_size: -; cdr3_aa: CASGSHRGLGETQYF; cdr3_nt: TGTGCCAGCGGATCCCACAGGGGGCTCGGAGAGACCCAGTACTTC
d_call: TRBD2; j_call: TRBJ2-5; v_call: TRBV30; clone_size: -; cdr3_aa: CAWSGFSGGFQETQYF; cdr3_nt: TGTGCCTGGAGTGGGTTTAGCGGGGGGTTCCAAGAGACCCAGTACTTC
d_call: TRBD1; j_call: TRBJ1-5; v_call: TRBV5-6; clone_size: -; cdr3_aa: CASSFTGEQPQHF; cdr3_nt: TGTGCCAGCAGTTTCACAGGGGAACAGCCCCAGCATTTT
d_call: -; j_call: TRBJ1-3; v_call: TRBV4-1; clone_size: once; cdr3_aa: CASSQEQLGNTIYF; cdr3_nt: TGCGCCAGCAGCCAAGAACAGTTAGGAAACACCATATATTTT
d_call: -; j_call: TRBJ1-3; v_call: TRBV30; clone_size: -; cdr3_aa: CAFSVSRAGNTIYF; cdr3_nt: TGTGCCTTCTCCGTCAGCAGGGCTGGAAACACCATATATTTT
d_call: TRBD1; j_call: TRBJ2-5; v_call: TRBV30; clone_size: -; cdr3_aa: CACQGAPQETQYF; cdr3_nt: TGTGCCTGCCAGGGGGCGCCCCAAGAGACCCAGTACTTC
d_call: TRBD1; j_call: TRBJ1-1; v_call: TRBV19; clone_size: -; cdr3_aa: CASHRDRAAEAFF; cdr3_nt: TGTGCCAGTCACCGGGACAGGGCCGCTGAAGCTTTCTTT
d_call: -; j_call: TRBJ1-1; v_call: TRBV9; clone_size: -; cdr3_aa: CASSVGHPNTEAFF; cdr3_nt: TGTGCCAGCAGCGTAGGACACCCGAACACTGAAGCTTTCTTT
d_call: -; j_call: TRBJ1-1; v_call: TRBV12-5; clone_size: -; cdr3_aa: CASGLATGGSEAFF; cdr3_nt: TGTGCTAGTGGTTTGGCCACGGGGGGGTCTGAAGCTTTCTTT
d_call: -; j_call: TRBJ1-5; v_call: TRBV6-6; clone_size: -; cdr3_aa: CASRGGGRGSNQPQHF; cdr3_nt: TGTGCCAGCCGTGGAGGCGGCAGGGGAAGCAATCAGCCCCAGCATTTT
d_call: -; j_call: TRBJ1-6; v_call: TRBV9; clone_size: few; cdr3_aa: CASSPIGGNSPLHF; cdr3_nt: TGTGCCAGCAGCCCGATAGGGGGTAATTCACCCCTCCACTTT
d_call: TRBD1; j_call: TRBJ2-7; v_call: TRBV27; clone_size: -; cdr3_aa: CASRTGKENEQYF; cdr3_nt: TGTGCCAGCCGGACAGGGAAAGAGAACGAGCAGTACTTC
d_call: -; j_call: TRBJ2-3; v_call: TRBV5-5; clone_size: -; cdr3_aa: CASSLDYQTSTDTQYF; cdr3_nt: TGTGCCAGCAGCTTGGACTACCAGACTAGCACAGATACGCAGTATTTT
d_call: TRBD1; j_call: TRBJ2-5; v_call: TRBV5-1; clone_size: once; cdr3_aa: CASTRQGARETQYF; cdr3_nt: TGCGCCAGCACGCGACAGGGAGCCCGAGAGACCCAGTACTTC
d_call: TRBD1; j_call: TRBJ1-4; v_call: TRBV5-1; clone_size: once; cdr3_aa: CASSSTPIAGTGDKGDEKLFF; cdr3_nt: TGCGCCAGCAGCTCGACCCCTATAGCCGGGACAGGGGACAAAGGGGATGAAAAACTGTTTTTT